This TCR beta chain was sequenced during a study of siplizumab effects on memory and regulatory T cells. In regard to this clone: The antigen remains undetermined.

The assay was immunoSEQ multiplex PCR, and TCRdb's table has in-frame clones only and misses some. The profile shows 99,000 or so clones, 85% to 95% of them singletons. Study-wide results and caveats: Apparently more diverse than memory cells, naive T cells also seemed major alloresponse contributors. Unstimulated subsets captured only a minor fraction of alloreactive clones. A significant reduction in alloreactive sequences traceable to unstimulated CD4+ memory cells was produced by siplizumab.

The receptor comes from a human donor in good health. The sequenced material came from Tregs sorted from blood.

CDR3 amino acids: CSVDEGPGTGTYGYTF. The CDR3 nucleotides read TGCAGCGTTGATGAGGGGCCCGGGACAGGGACTTATGGCTACACCTTC. The rearrangement links TRBV29-1 to TRBJ1-2; 9 bases are a match to TRBD1. The CDR3 sequence is 16 residues long. From germline, CDR1 is SQVTM and CDR2 ANQGSEA. The J segment lost 5 bases and the V segment lost 3 bases, leaving 13 bases of the junction unmatched. Variable domain in full (rest from reference TRBV29-1 and TRBJ1-2): SAVISQKPSRDICQRGTSLTIQCQVDSQVTMMFWYRQQPGQSLTLIATANQGSEATYESGFVIDKFPISRPNLTFSTLTVSNMSPEDSSIYLCSVDEGPGTGTYGYTFGSGTRLTVV.